The present TCR beta chain was sequenced within a study of cytomegalovirus exposure and HLA in healthy donors. Study-wide points: Presence/absence analyses supposed approximately even sequencing depth among donors. Apparent HLA restriction characterized most CMV-associated TCR beta chains in a later analysis. Common viral pathogens (according to a later analysis) appeared linked to several of the most significant clusters. Data from an earlier analysis indicated that most TCR beta V segments were productive either about 87% or about 30% of the time.

This clone has a handful of counts. Its target is unknown. PCR amplification relied on 60 Vbeta primers (plus 13 Jbeta primers). Method: immunoSEQ multiplex PCR; TCRdb's copy keeps in-frame clones and lacks some. The sample holds some 150,000 clones, approximately 10% seen once. Material: PBMCs. The source is a woman aged 40 to 50 in good health and CMV-seropositive.

DNA for the CDR3: TGTGCCAGCAGACACAGGGACAACACTGAAGCTTTCTTT. Translated: CASRHRDNTEAFF. V gene TRBV6-5 combines with J gene TRBJ1-1; the D gene is possibly TRBD1 (6 bases). The ends were cut back, 6 bases at V and 2 bases at J, with 10 bases in the middle. Per germline, CDR1 MNHEY and CDR2 SVGAGI. This CDR3 is built from 13 residues.